The table lists the clone carrying this T cell receptor beta chain with a few counts. The sample is drawn from a study of blood T cell repertoires in COVID-19. From germline, CDR1 is SEHNR and CDR2 FQNEAQ (reference sequence). CDR3 length: 15 amino acids. Germline trimming cut 1 base from V and 4 bases from J; bases unmatched to any gene: 6. Here immunoSEQ multiplex PCR was the method, and the copy in TCRdb shows in-frame clones only, minus some. The sample includes approximately 120,000 clones, about three quarters seen only once; the top ten take around 4%. This TCR came from a human donor in a cohort sampled during active or convalescent COVID-19. Material for sequencing was peripheral blood. This chain uses TRBV7-9 with TRBJ1-1, with TRBD1 matching 7 bases. CDR3: CASSLEGGISTEAFF. The CDR3 DNA reads TGTGCCAGCAGCTTAGAAGGGGGCATAAGCACTGAAGCTTTCTTT.